This passage covers 22 T cell receptor beta chains from one sample sequenced in a study of cytomegalovirus exposure and HLA in healthy donors. Assay: immunoSEQ multiplex PCR; the TCRdb copy retains only in-frame clones and omits some. The repertoire consists of about 200,000 clones, with 75% to 85% occurring once and the leading ten covering around an eighth. Sequencing input: PBMCs. These receptor sequences come from a woman aged 25-40 years in good health and CMV-seropositive.

The chain links TRBV9 to TRBJ2-7; weak D call: TRBD1 (6 bases). Trimming shortened V by 2 bases and J by 3 bases, and 15 bases separated the two germline ends. The CDR3 covers 15 residues. Germline V CDR1 and CDR2: SGDLS, YYNGEE. The CDR3 bases are TGTGCCAGCAGCGTTACAGGGACCTCCTTCTACGAGCAGTACTTC. It encodes CASSVTGTSFYEQYF.

The genes are TRBV28 and TRBJ2-3; 9 bases match TRBD1. CDR3 length equals 13 residues. The germline V gene has CDR1 MDHEN and CDR2 SYDVKM. The J segment lost 11 bases and the V segment lost 6 bases, leaving 9 bases of the junction unmatched. CDR3 residues: CASRTGTGLWQYF. CDR3 in DNA: TGTGCCAGCAGAACCGGGACAGGGCTTTGGCAGTATTTT.

V usage is TRBV19 and J usage is TRBJ2-2; 8 bases are a match to TRBD1. The germline V gene encodes CDR1 LNHDA and CDR2 SQIVND (reference sequence). This CDR3 region has 15 residues. Germline trimming cut 6 bases from V and 3 bases from J; bases unmatched to any gene: 6. For the CDR3, the DNA is TGTGCCAGTAGGACCCAGGGGGCGGACACCGGGGAGCTGTTTTTT. It codes for CASRTQGADTGELFF.

The chain recombines TRBV9 with TRBJ2-1; 8 bases agree with TRBD2. The CDR3 contains 15 residues. Germline lookup yields CDR1 SGDLS and CDR2 YYNGEE. V shed 4 bases, J shed 2 bases, and the junction held 5 bases outside the gene matches. The CDR3 loop reads CASSFTGGPYNEQFF. The CDR3 coding sequence is TGTGCCAGCAGCTTTACGGGAGGGCCCTACAATGAGCAGTTCTTC.

The chain couples TRBV5-5 to TRBJ1-2; D is ambiguous. V shed 0 bases and J shed 4 bases, with 16 bases lying between them. There are 16 residues in the CDR3. Germline lookup yields CDR1 SGHKS and CDR2 YYEKEE (reference sequence). This chain's CDR3 is CASSLVLPGSVYGYTF. For the CDR3, the DNA is TGTGCCAGCAGCTTGGTACTCCCAGGTTCGGTCTATGGCTACACCTTC.

The V gene is TRBV5-4, the J gene TRBJ2-7; 7 nucleotides align to TRBD1. The CDR3 spans 14 residues. Germline loops: CDR1 SGHNT, CDR2 YYREEE (reference sequence). V gave up 4 bases and J gave up 5 bases; unmatched junction bases: 9. The DNA for the CDR3 is TGTGCCAGCAGCCCAAAACAGGGGTTCCACGAGCAGTACTTC. Translated: CASSPKQGFHEQYF. The whole variable domain, filled in from reference TRBV5-4 and TRBJ2-7, reads ETGVTQSPTHLIKTRGQQVTLRCSSQSGHNTVSWYQQALGQGPQFIFQYYREEENGRGNFPPRFSGLQFPNYSSELNVNALELDDSALYLCASSPKQGFHEQYFGPGTRLTVT.

This clone has just one count. The chain is built from TRBV14 and TRBJ2-3, with D hard to call. The V gene lost 0 bases and the J gene lost 2 bases, with 6 bases spanning the gap. Germline lookup yields CDR1 SGHDN and CDR2 FVKESK. The CDR3 has 14 residues. The chain's CDR3 is CASSQEQYTDTQYF. CDR3 sequence (DNA): TGTGCCAGCAGCCAAGAGCAGTACACAGATACGCAGTATTTT.

In its sample, this clone was seen a few times. The chain joins TRBV11-2 to TRBJ2-1; no definite D call. The V end lost 1 base, the J end lost 0 bases, and 10 bases lay between the germline ends. CDR1 is SGHAT, CDR2 FQNNGV, per germline. The length of the CDR3 is 16 residues. The CDR3 DNA reads as TGTGCCAGCAGCTTAGTGGAGCCCGGCTCCTACAATGAGCAGTTCTTC. It is translated as CASSLVEPGSYNEQFF.

The chain's CDR3 is CASSWGQGTEAFF. The CDR3 coding sequence is TGTGCCAGCAGCTGGGGACAGGGCACTGAAGCTTTCTTT. This sequence joins TRBV2 and TRBJ1-1; 9 bases line up with TRBD1. V lost 6 bases and J lost 4; bases outside the gene matches: 3. CDR3 length equals 13 residues. Germline-derived CDR1 and CDR2 are SNHLY and FYNNEI. The full variable domain, its missing parts supplied by reference TRBV2 and TRBJ1-1, is EPEVTQTPSHQVTQMGQEVILRCVPISNHLYFYWYRQILGQKVEFLVSFYNNEISEKSEIFDDQFSVERPDGSNFTLKIRSTKLEDSAMYFCASSWGQGTEAFFGQGTRLTVV.

This chain connects TRBV5-1 to TRBJ2-3, with 7 bases lining up with TRBD2. The ends lost 4 bases at V and 4 bases at J; junction bases unmatched: 9. The CDR3 runs to 15 residues. CDR1 and CDR2 from the germline V gene are SGHRS and YFSETQ. CDR3 DNA sequence: TGCGCCAGCAGCCAAGCGGGACCCGGGGCAGATACGCAGTATTTT. As protein: CASSQAGPGADTQYF.

V is TRBV7-9 and J is TRBJ1-2; no firm D call. V was trimmed by 1 base and J by 2 bases, leaving 11 bases between them. CDR1 SEHNR and CDR2 FQNEAQ come from the germline V gene (reference sequence). This CDR3 is 15 amino acids long. The CDR3 loop reads CASSLVSLRNYGYTF. CDR3 bases: TGTGCCAGCAGCTTAGTAAGTTTACGGAACTATGGCTACACCTTC.

The chain employs TRBV6-5 and TRBJ2-1; 9 bases map to TRBD2. The CDR3 totals 16 residues. V was pared by 4 bases and J by 3 bases, with 7 bases of the junction left unmatched. Germline lookup yields CDR1 MNHEY and CDR2 SVGAGI. CDR3 residues: CASSSVREGRYNEQFF. The DNA for the CDR3 is TGTGCCAGCAGTTCGGTGCGGGAGGGCCGCTACAATGAGCAGTTCTTC.

Only a few counts were recorded for this clone. The chain uses TRBV2 and TRBJ2-7; no firm D call. The ends were cut back, 7 bases at V and 3 bases at J, with 7 bases in the middle. The germline V gene has CDR1 SNHLY and CDR2 FYNNEI. CDR3 length: 11 amino acids. CDR3 in DNA: TGTGCCAGCATAGGAGACTACGAGCAGTACTTC. It translates to CASIGDYEQYF.

The V gene is TRBV5-5, the J gene TRBJ1-1; 8 nucleotides agree with TRBD1. The CDR3 has 12 residues. CDR1 and CDR2 from the germline V gene are SGHKS and YYEKEE (reference sequence). The CDR3 region is CATGPQGAKAFF. The CDR3 DNA follows: TGTGCGACGGGCCCCCAGGGGGCGAAAGCTTTCTTT.

V is TRBV4-2 and J is TRBJ2-2; TRBD2 matches at 13 bases. This CDR3 has 18 amino acids. The V and J ends lost 8 bases and 0 bases, in that order; junction bases with no gene match: 9. Germline CDR1 LGHNA, CDR2 YNFKEQ. The CDR3 DNA reads TGTGCCAGCGGCTGGACTAGCGGGAGAGGCACGAACACCGGGGAGCTGTTTTTT. This sequence encodes CASGWTSGRGTNTGELFF.

The chain joins TRBV7-3 to TRBJ2-5; 15 nucleotides agree with TRBD2. This CDR3 is built from 15 residues. Germline CDR1 and CDR2: SGHTA and FQGTGA. Trimming removed 5 bases from V and 7 bases from J; junction bases left unmatched: 5. The CDR3 DNA is TGTGCCAGCAGCCTGGGACTAGCGGGAGGCGGGACCCAGTACTTC. Translating it yields CASSLGLAGGGTQYF.

Regarding this clone: A far bigger clonotype differs at one base, so this is likely a read error. The identical CDR3 is also encoded by other nucleotide sequences in the sample. This chain links TRBV7-3 with TRBJ2-7; D gene unclear. Trimming removed 5 bases from V and 4 bases from J, with 12 bases in between. The CDR3 runs 13 residues. Per germline, CDR1 SGHTA and CDR2 FQGTGA. The CDR3 protein is CASSQDSGYEQYF. The DNA of the CDR3 is TGTGCCAGCAGCCAAGACTCCGGGTACGAGCAGTACTTC. The full variable domain, completed using reference TRBV7-3 and TRBJ2-7, is GAGVSQTPSNKVTEKGKYVELRCDPISGHTALYWYRQSLGQGPEFLIYFQGTGAADDSGLPNDRFFAVRPEGSVSTLKIQRTERGDSAVYLCASSQDSGYEQYFGPGTRLTVT.

The chain links TRBV28 to TRBJ1-2; tentative D call: TRBD1 (6 bases). The germline V gene encodes CDR1 MDHEN and CDR2 SYDVKM. V lost 3 bases, J lost 3 bases, and 8 bases lay in between. CDR3 length equals 13 residues. CDR3 loop: CASSFWTDYGYTF. CDR3 bases: TGTGCCAGCAGTTTTTGGACAGACTATGGCTACACCTTC.

The sample holds one count of this clone. The rearrangement uses TRBV28 and TRBJ1-5, with a tentative D call TRBD1 (6 bases). This CDR3 contains 15 residues. The ends were cut back, 5 bases at V and 0 bases at J, with 11 bases in the middle. The V gene's germline CDR1 is MDHEN and CDR2 SYDVKM. The CDR3 protein is CASSPGDVSNQPQHF. The CDR3 bases are TGTGCCAGCAGTCCAGGGGACGTTAGCAATCAGCCCCAGCATTTT. Full variable domain (rest looked up from reference TRBV28 and TRBJ1-5): DVKVTQSSRYLVKRTGEKVFLECVQDMDHENMFWYRQDPGLGLRLIYFSYDVKMKEKGDIPEGYSVSREKKERFSLILESASTNQTSMYLCASSPGDVSNQPQHFGDGTRLSIL.

The V gene is TRBV10-3, the J gene TRBJ2-7; D is perhaps TRBD2 (6 bases). V dropped 11 bases and J dropped 5 bases, with 19 bases sitting between them. The CDR3 sequence is 13 residues long. CDR1 and CDR2 (germline): ENHRY, SYGVKD. This CDR3 reads CADEPGGSNEQYF. Written as DNA, the CDR3 is TGTGCCGACGAACCTGGGGGGAGCAACGAGCAGTACTTC.

The rearrangement joins TRBV5-1 to TRBJ2-7, with a possible D match to TRBD2 (6 bases). The CDR3 contains 15 residues. Deletions cut 3 bases from V and 0 bases from J, with 13 bases between. In germline, CDR1 is SGHRS, CDR2 YFSETQ. CDR3 region: CASSYPGLSSYEQYF. CDR3 nucleotides: TGCGCCAGCAGCTATCCGGGACTCAGCTCCTACGAGCAGTACTTC.

The V call is TRBV6-5, the J call TRBJ2-1; the D gene is possibly TRBD1 (6 bases). Germline V gene sequence: CDR1 MNHEY, CDR2 SVGAGI. The length of the CDR3 is 15 residues. V was trimmed by 2 bases and J by 4 bases, leaving 12 bases between them. The CDR3 region is CASSYRDNLYNEQFF. The CDR3 coding sequence is TGTGCCAGCAGTTACCGGGACAACCTTTACAATGAGCAGTTCTTC.